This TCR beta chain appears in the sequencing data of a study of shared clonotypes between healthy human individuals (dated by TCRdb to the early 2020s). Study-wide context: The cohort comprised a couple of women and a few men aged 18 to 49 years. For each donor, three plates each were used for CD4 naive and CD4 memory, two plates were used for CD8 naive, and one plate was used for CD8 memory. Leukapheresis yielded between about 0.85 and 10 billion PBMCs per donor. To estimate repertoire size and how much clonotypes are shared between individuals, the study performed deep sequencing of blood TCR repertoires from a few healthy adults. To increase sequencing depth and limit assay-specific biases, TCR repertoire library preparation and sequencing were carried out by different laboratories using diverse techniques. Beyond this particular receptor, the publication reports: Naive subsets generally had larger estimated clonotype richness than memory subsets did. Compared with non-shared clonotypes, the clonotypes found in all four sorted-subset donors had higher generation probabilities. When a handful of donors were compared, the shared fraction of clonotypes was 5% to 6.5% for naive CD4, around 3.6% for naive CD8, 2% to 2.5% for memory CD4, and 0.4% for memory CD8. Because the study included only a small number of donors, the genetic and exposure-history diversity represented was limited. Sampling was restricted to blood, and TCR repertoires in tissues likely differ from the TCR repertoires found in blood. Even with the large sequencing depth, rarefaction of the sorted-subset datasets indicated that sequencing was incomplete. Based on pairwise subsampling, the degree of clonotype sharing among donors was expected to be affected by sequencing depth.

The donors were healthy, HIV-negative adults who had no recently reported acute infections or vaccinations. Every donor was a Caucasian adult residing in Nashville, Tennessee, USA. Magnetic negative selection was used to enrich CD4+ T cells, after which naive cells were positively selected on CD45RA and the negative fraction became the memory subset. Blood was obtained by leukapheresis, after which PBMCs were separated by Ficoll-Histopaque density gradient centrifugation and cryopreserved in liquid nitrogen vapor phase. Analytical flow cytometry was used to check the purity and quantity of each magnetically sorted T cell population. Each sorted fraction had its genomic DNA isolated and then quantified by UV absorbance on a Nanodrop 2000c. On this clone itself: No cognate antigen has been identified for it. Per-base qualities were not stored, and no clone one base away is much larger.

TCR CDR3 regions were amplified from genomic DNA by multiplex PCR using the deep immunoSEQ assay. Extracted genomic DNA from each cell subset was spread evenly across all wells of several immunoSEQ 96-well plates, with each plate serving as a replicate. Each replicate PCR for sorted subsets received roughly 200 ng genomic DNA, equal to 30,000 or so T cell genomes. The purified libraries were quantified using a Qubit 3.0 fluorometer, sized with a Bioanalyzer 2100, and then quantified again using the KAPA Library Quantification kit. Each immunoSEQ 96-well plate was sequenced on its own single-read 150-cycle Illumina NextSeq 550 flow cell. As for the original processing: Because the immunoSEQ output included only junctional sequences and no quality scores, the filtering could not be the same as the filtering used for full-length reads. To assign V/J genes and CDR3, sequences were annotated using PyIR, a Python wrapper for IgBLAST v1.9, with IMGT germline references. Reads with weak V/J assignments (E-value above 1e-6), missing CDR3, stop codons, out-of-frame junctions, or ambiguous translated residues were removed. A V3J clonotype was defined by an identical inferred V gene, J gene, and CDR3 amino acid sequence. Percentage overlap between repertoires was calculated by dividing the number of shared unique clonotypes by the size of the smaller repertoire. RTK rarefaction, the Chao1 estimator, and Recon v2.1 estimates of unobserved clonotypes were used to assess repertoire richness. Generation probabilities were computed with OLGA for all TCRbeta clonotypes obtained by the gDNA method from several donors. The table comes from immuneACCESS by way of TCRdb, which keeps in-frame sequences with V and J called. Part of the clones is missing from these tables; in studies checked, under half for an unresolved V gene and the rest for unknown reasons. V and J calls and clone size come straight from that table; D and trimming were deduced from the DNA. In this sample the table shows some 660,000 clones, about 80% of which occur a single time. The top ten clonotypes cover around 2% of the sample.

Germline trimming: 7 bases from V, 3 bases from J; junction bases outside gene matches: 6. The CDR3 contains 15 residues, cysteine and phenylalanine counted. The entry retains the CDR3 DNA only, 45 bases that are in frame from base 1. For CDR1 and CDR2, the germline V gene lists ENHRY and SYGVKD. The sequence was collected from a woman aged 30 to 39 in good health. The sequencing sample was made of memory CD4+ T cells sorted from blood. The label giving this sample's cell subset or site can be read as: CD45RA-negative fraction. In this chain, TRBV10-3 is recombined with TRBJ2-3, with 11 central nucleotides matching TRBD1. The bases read TGTGCCATCAAGCCCGGGACAGGGGGAACAGATACGCAGTATTTT. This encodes CAIKPGTGGTDTQYF.